The entry below gives a single T cell receptor (beta chain) sequence along with its context. This record comes from a study of T cells in Graves' hyperthyroidism and ophthalmopathy. RNA transcripts yielded amplified TCR beta CDR3 regions. The HTBI primer set was used in a first-round RT-PCR of the TCR CDR3. TCRdb re-derived calls from the multiplex PCR reads in MiXCR, one entry per CDR3 protein. Of about 280,000 distinct CDR3 sequences listed, 25% are singletons. Exclusion criteria comprised uncontrolled infection, other autoimmune disease, pregnancy or lactation. The authors took PBMCs from 8.5 to 10 ml fresh peripheral blood. This receptor was taken from a middle-aged man with Graves' hyperthyroidism that later progressed to Graves' ophthalmopathy. Sequences were obtained from blood.

The CDR3 nucleotides read TGTGCCAGCACTACTCGCGGGATCACCGGGGAGCTGTTTTTT. Protein sequence: CASTTRGITGELFF. The chain couples TRBV12-3 or TRBV12-4 to TRBJ2-2; tentative D call: TRBD2 (6 bases). Deletions cut 7 bases from V and 4 bases from J, with 13 bases between. This CDR3 is 14 amino acids long.